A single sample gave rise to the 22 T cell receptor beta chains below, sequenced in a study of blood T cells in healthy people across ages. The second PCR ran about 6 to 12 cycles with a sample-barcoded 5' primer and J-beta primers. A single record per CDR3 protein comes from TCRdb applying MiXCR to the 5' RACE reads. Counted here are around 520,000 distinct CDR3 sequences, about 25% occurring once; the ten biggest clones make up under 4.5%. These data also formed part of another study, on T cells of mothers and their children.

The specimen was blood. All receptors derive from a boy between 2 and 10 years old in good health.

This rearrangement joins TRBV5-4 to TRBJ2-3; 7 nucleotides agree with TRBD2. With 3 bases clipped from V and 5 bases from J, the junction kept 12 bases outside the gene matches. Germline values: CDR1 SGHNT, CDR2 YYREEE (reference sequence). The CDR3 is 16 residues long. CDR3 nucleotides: TGTGCCAGCAGCTACCCCCTGAATGGGGGGGAAGATACGCAGTATTTT. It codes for CASSYPLNGGEDTQYF.

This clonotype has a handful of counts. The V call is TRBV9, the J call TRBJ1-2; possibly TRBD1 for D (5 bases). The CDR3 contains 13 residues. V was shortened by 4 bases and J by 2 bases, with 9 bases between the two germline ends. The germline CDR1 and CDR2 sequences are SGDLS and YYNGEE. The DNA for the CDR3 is TGTGCCAGCAGCCACGGACAAAACTATGGCTACACCTTC. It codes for CASSHGQNYGYTF.

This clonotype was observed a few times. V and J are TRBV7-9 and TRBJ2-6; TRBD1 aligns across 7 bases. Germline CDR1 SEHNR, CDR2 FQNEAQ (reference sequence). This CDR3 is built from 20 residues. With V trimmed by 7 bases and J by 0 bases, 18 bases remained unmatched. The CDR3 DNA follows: TGTGCCAGCAACAGCTTAGTGTGGGACAGCGGTTACTCTGGGGCCAACGTCCTGACTTTC. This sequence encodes CASNSLVWDSGYSGANVLTF. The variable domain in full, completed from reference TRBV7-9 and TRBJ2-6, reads DTGVSQNPRHKITKRGQNVTFRCDPISEHNRLYWYRQTLGQGPEFLTYFQNEAQLEKSRLLSDRFSAERPKGSFSTLEIQRTEQGDSAMYLCASNSLVWDSGYSGANVLTFGAGSRLTVL.

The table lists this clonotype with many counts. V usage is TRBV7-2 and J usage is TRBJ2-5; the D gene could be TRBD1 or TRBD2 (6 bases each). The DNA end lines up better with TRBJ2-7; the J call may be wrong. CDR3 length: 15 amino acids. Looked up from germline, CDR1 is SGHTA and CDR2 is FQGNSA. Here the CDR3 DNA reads TGTGCCAGCAGCTCGAGCGTCCGGGGGCATCACGAGCAGTACTTC. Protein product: CASSSSVRGHHEQYF.

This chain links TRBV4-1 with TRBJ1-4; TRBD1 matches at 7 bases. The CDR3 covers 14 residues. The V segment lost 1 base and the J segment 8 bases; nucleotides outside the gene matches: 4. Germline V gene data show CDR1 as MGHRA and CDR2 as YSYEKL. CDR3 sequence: CASSQVWDREKLFF. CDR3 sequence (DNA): TGCGCCAGCAGCCAAGTATGGGACAGAGAAAAACTGTTTTTT.

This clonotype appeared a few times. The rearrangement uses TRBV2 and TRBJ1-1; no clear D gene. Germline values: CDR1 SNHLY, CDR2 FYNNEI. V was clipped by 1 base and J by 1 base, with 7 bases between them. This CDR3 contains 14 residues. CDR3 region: CASSEGRTNTEAFF. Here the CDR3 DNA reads TGTGCCAGCAGTGAAGGACGGACGAACACTGAAGCTTTCTTT.

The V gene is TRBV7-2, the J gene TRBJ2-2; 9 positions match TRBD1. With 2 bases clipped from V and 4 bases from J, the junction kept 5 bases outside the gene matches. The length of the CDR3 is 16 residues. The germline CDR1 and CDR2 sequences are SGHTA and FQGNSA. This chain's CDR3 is CASSLQGQGITGELFF. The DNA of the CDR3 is TGTGCCAGCAGCTTACAGGGACAGGGAATCACCGGGGAGCTGTTTTTT.

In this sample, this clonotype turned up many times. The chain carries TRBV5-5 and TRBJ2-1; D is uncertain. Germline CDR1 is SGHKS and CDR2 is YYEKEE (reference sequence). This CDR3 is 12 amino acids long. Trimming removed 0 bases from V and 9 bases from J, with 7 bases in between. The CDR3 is CASSLATLEQFF. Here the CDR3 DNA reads TGTGCCAGCAGCTTGGCTACCCTTGAGCAGTTCTTC.

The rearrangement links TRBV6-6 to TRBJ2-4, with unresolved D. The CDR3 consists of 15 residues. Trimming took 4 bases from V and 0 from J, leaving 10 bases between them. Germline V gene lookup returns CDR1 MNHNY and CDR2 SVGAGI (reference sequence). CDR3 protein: CASSSPTTAKNIQYF. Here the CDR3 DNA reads TGTGCCAGCAGTTCCCCCACTACAGCCAAAAACATTCAGTACTTC.

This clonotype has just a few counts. The DNA for the CDR3 is TGTGCCAGCAGTGATCGGCGGTCTAGCACAGATACGCAGTATTTT. Its translation is CASSDRRSSTDTQYF. V gene TRBV25-1 combines with J gene TRBJ2-3; D is ambiguous. The CDR3 runs 15 residues. V was shortened by 3 bases and J by 0 bases, with 10 bases between the two germline ends. CDR1 is MGHDK, CDR2 SYGVNS, per germline.

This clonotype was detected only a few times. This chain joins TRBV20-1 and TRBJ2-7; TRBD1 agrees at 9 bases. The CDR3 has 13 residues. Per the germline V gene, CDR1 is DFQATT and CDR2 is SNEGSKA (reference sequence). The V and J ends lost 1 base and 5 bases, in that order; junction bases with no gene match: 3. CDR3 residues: CSARGDRDHEQYF. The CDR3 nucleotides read TGCAGTGCTAGAGGGGACAGGGACCACGAGCAGTACTTC.

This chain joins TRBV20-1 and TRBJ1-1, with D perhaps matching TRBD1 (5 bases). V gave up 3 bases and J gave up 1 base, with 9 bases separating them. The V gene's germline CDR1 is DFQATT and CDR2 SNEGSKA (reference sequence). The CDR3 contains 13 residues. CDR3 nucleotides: TGCAGTGCTAGGCGGGGCGGGAACACTGAAGCTTTCTTT. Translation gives CSARRGGNTEAFF.

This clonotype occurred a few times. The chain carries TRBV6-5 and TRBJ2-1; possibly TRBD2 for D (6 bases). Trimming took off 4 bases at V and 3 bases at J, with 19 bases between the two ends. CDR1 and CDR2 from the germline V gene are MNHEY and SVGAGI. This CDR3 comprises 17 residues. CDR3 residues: CASSSRGFSGVYNEQFF. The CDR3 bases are TGTGCCAGCAGTTCGCGGGGCTTTTCAGGAGTCTACAATGAGCAGTTCTTC.

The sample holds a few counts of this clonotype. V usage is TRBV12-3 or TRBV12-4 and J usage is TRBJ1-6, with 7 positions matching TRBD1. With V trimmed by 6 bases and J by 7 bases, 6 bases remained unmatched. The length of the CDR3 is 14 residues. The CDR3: CASRTTGWNSPLHF. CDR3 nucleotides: TGTGCCAGCAGGACGACAGGGTGGAATTCACCCCTCCACTTT.

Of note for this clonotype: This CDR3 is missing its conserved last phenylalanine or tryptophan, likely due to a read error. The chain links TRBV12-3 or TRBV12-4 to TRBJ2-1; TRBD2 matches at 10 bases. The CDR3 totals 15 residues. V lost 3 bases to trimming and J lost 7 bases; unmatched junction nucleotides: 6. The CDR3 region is CASSFLAGARNEQFS. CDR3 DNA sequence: TGTGCCAGCAGTTTTCTAGCGGGAGCGAGAAATGAGCAGTTCTCC.

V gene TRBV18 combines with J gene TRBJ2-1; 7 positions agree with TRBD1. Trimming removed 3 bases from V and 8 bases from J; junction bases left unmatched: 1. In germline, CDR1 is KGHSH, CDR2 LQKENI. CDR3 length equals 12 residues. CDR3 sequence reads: CASSPDRDEQFF. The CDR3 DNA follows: TGTGCCAGCTCACCTGACAGGGATGAGCAGTTCTTC.

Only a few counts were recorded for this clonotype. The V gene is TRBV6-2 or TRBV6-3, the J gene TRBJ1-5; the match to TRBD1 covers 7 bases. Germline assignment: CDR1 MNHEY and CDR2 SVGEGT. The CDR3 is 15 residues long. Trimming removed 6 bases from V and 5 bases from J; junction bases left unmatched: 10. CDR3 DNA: TGTGCCAGCAGCGTACCCCGGGACAGATATCAGCCCCAGCATTTT. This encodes CASSVPRDRYQPQHF.

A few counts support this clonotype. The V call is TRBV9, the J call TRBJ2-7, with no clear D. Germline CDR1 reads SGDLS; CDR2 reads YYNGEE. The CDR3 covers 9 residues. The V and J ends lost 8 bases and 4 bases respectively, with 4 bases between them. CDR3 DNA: TGTGCCAGGGGGTACGAGCAGTACTTC. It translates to CARGYEQYF.

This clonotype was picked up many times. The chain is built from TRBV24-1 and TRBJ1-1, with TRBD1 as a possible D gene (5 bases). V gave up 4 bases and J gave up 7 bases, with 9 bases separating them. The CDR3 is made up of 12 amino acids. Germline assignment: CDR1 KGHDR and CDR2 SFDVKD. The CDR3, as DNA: TGTGCCACCAGTGACTCAGGGATTGAAGCTTTCTTT. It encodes CATSDSGIEAFF.

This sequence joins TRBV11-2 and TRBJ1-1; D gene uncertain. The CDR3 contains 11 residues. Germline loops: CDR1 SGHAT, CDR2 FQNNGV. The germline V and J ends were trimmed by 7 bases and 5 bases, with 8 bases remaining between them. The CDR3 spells CASIAWTEAFF. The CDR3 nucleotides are TGTGCCAGCATTGCGTGGACTGAAGCTTTCTTT.

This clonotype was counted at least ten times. The CDR3 loop is CASRLDRGLYGYTF. In DNA, the CDR3 is TGCGCCAGCCGCCTGGACAGGGGGTTGTATGGCTACACCTTC. This sequence joins TRBV10-2 and TRBJ1-2; 10 nucleotides line up with TRBD1. Trimming took 8 bases from V and 5 from J; bases not matched to a gene: 8. In germline, CDR1 is WSHSY, CDR2 SAAADI. The CDR3 length is 14 residues.

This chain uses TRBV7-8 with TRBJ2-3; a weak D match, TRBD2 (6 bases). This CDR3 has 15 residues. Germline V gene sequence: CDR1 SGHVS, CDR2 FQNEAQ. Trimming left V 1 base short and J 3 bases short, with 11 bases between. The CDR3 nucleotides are TGTGCCAGCAGCTTAGGTGGAGGGGAAACAGATACGCAGTATTTT. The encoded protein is CASSLGGGETDTQYF.